Shown below are 9 T cell receptor beta chains from a single sample sequenced in a study of shared clonotypes between healthy human individuals. TCRdb keeps only in-frame clones here, not all; method: immunoSEQ multiplex PCR. The sample lists about 2.1 million clones, roughly 95% occurring once. CD45RO negativity and positive selection for CCR7 defined naive CD8 cells, a population that excluded terminally differentiated effector memory CD45RA+ cells. The sequencing input was naive CD8+ T cells from PBMCs. These receptors originate from a young man in good health. Some clones in this sample may be carry-over from other donors' samples.

The CDR3 DNA follows: TGTGCCAGCAGCTCCCACACTTTTACCGGGGAGCTGTTTTTT. Amino acid sequence: CASSSHTFTGELFF. The rearrangement links TRBV27 to TRBJ2-2; D call uncertain. The CDR3 loop spans 14 amino acids. The V end was cut by 6 bases, the J end by 5 bases, with 13 bases between. Germline V gives CDR1 MNHEY, CDR2 SMNVEV (reference sequence).

The chain is built from TRBV28 and TRBJ1-3; no firm D call. From germline, CDR1 is MDHEN and CDR2 SYDVKM. V lost 7 bases and J 2 bases, leaving 12 bases between the germline ends. This CDR3 spans 14 amino acids. CDR3 sequence (DNA): TGTGCCAGCATTCTTACCGGGACTGGAAACACCATATATTTT. Protein sequence: CASILTGTGNTIYF.

The chain uses TRBV5-1 and TRBJ2-2; 9 bases match TRBD2. CDR1 is SGHRS and CDR2 is YFSETQ in the germline V gene. This CDR3 is built from 15 residues. V lost 4 bases, J lost 4 bases, and 5 bases stayed unmatched. The CDR3 loop is CASSAGLAGTGELFF. CDR3 DNA: TGCGCCAGCAGCGCGGGACTAGCCGGCACCGGGGAGCTGTTTTTT.

In this sample, this clone turned up once. Other DNA sequences in this sample translate to the same CDR3. The chain carries TRBV28 and TRBJ2-7; 10 bases map to TRBD2. The V segment lost 5 bases and the J segment 3 bases; nucleotides outside the gene matches: 4. The CDR3 consists of 14 residues. CDR1 MDHEN and CDR2 SYDVKM come from the germline V gene. For the CDR3, the DNA is TGTGCCAGCAGTCTTCTAGCGGGAGACTACGAGCAGTACTTC. This encodes CASSLLAGDYEQYF.

V is TRBV7-8 and J is TRBJ2-1; TRBD2 matches at 12 bases. CDR1 SGHVS and CDR2 FQNEAQ come from the germline V gene. The CDR3 runs 18 residues. V dropped 5 bases and J dropped 11; count of bases not matched to a gene: 19. CDR3 sequence: CASSASLAGGPIRSQQFF. The CDR3 DNA reads TGTGCCAGCAGCGCCTCACTAGCGGGAGGCCCCATTCGAAGCCAGCAGTTCTTC.

CDR3 in DNA: TGCGCCAGCAGCTTGGCCGAGTACCAAGAGACCCAGTACTTC. This sequence encodes CASSLAEYQETQYF. The V and J genes are TRBV5-1 and TRBJ2-5; D unclear. The CDR3 sequence is 14 residues long. Deletions cut 0 bases from V and 0 bases from J, with 6 bases between. Germline values: CDR1 SGHRS, CDR2 YFSETQ.

The chain joins TRBV7-9 to TRBJ1-1; D not certain. CDR1 is SEHNR and CDR2 is FQNEAQ in the germline V gene (reference sequence). V was shortened by 5 bases and J by 2 bases, with 9 bases between the two germline ends. This CDR3 spans 13 amino acids. The CDR3 loop reads CASSHKINTEAFF. The DNA for the CDR3 is TGTGCCAGCAGCCATAAGATAAACACTGAAGCTTTCTTT.

The chain combines TRBV25-1 with TRBJ2-7; D is possibly TRBD2 (7 bases). Looked up from germline, CDR1 is MGHDK and CDR2 is SYGVNS. The V end lost 6 bases, the J end lost 6 bases, and 12 bases lay between the germline ends. The CDR3 is 12 residues long. The CDR3: CASSLGGGEQYF. CDR3 DNA: TGTGCCAGCAGCCTAGGGGGGGGCGAGCAGTACTTC.

This clone was detected once. The rearrangement uses TRBV30 and TRBJ2-3, with TRBD2 identical over 10 bases. The J segment lost 2 bases and the V segment lost 4 bases, leaving 6 bases of the junction unmatched. The CDR3 spans 15 residues. Germline CDR1 reads GTSNPN; CDR2 reads SVGIG (reference sequence). The CDR3 protein is CAWTSGSSLTDTQYF. CDR3 DNA sequence: TGTGCCTGGACTAGCGGGAGTTCTCTCACAGATACGCAGTATTTT.